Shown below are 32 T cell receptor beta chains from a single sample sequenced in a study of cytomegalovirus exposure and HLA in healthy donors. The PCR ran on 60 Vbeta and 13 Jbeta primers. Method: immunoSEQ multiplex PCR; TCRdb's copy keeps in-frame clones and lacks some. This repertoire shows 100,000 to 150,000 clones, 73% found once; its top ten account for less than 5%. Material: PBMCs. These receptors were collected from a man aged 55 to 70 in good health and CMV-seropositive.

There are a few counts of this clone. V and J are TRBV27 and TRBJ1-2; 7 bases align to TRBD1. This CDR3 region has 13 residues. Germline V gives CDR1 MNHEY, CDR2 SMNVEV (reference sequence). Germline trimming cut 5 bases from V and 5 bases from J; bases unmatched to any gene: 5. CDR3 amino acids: CASSKDRFYGYTF. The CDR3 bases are TGTGCCAGCAGTAAGGACAGGTTTTATGGCTACACCTTC.

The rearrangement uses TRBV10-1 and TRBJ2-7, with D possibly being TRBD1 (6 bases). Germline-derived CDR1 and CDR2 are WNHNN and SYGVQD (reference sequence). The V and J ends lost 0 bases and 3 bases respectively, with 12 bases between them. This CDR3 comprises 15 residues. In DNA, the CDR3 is TGCGCCAGCAGTGAGTCAGGGGACAAAGACTACGAGCAGTACTTC. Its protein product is CASSESGDKDYEQYF.

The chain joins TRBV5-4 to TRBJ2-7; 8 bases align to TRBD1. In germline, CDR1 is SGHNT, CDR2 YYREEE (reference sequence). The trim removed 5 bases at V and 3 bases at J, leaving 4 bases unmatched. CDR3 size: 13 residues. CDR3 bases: TGTGCCAGCAGTACCGGGACAGGCTACGAGCAGTACTTC. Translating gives CASSTGTGYEQYF.

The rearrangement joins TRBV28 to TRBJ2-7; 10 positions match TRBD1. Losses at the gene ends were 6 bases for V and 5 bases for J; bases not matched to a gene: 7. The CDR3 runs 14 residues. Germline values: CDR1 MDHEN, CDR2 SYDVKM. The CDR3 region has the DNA TGTGCCAGCAGCACCCGGGACAGGGGAGACGAGCAGTACTTC. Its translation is CASSTRDRGDEQYF.

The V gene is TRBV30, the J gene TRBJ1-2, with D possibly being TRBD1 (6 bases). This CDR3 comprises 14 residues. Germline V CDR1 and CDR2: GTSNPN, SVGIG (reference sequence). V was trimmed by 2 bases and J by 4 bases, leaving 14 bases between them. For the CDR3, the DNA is TGTGCCTGGAGTAGGGGGTCGAGGGCCTATGGCTACACCTTC. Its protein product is CAWSRGSRAYGYTF.

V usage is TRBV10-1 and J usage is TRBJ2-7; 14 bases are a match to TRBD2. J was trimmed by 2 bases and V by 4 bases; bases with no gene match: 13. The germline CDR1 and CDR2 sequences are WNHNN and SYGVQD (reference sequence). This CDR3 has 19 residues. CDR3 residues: CASSGWGRLTSGGAYEQYF. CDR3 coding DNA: TGCGCCAGCAGTGGTTGGGGTCGGTTGACTAGCGGGGGGGCCTACGAGCAGTACTTC.

DNA of the CDR3: TGCGCCAGCAGCTTGGATGGGACAGGGGGAGCTAATAGTAATTCACCCCTCCACTTT. Its protein is CASSLDGTGGANSNSPLHF. J is TRBJ1-6 and V is TRBV5-1; TRBD1 aligns across 11 bases. Germline values: CDR1 SGHRS, CDR2 YFSETQ. The V segment lost 0 bases and the J segment 6 bases; nucleotides outside the gene matches: 11. This CDR3 has 19 residues. The full variable domain, with the rest looked up from reference TRBV5-1 and TRBJ1-6, is KAGVTQTPRYLIKTRGQQVTLSCSPISGHRSVSWYQQTPGQGLQFLFEYFSETQRNKGNFPGRFSGRQFSNSRSEMNVSTLELGDSALYLCASSLDGTGGANSNSPLHFGNGTRLTVT.

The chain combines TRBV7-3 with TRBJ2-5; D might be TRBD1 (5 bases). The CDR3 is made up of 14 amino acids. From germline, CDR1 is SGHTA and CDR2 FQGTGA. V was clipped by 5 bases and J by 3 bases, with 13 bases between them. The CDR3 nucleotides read TGTGCCAGCAGCCAGGGTCTTGGGGAAGAGACCCAGTACTTC. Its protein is CASSQGLGEETQYF.

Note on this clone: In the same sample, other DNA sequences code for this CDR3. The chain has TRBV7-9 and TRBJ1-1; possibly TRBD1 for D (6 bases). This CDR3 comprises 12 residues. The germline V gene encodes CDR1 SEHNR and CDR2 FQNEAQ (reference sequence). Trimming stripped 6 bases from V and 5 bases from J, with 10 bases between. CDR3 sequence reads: CASSLRGTEAFF. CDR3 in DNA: TGTGCCAGCAGTCTCAGGGGAACTGAAGCTTTCTTT.

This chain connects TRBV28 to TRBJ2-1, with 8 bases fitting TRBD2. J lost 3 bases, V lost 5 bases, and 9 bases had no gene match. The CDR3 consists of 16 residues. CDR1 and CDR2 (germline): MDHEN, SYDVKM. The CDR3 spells CASSPESGGLYNEQFF. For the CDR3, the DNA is TGTGCCAGCAGTCCTGAAAGCGGGGGACTCTACAATGAGCAGTTCTTC.

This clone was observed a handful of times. This CDR3 is CASSLLGRGQGGYTF. CDR3 bases: TGTGCCAGCAGCTTGTTGGGTAGGGGGCAAGGGGGCTACACCTTC. The gene calls are TRBV5-6 and TRBJ1-2; TRBD1 agrees at 7 bases. V dropped 1 base and J dropped 8; count of bases not matched to a gene: 11. The CDR3 sequence is 15 residues long. Germline V lookup: CDR1 SGHDT, CDR2 YYEEEE.

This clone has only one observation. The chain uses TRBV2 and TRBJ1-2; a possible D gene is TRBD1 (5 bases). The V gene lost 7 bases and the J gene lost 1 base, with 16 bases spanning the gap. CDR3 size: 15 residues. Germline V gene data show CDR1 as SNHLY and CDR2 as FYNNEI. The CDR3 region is CASTAGRAVNYGYTF. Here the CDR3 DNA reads TGTGCCAGCACCGCGGGACGCGCAGTTAACTATGGCTACACCTTC.

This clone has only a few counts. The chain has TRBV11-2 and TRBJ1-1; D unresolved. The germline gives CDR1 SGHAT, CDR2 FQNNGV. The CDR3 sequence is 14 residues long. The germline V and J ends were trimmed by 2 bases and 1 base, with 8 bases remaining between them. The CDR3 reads CASSLLYGNTEAFF. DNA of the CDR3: TGTGCCAGCAGCTTACTCTACGGGAACACTGAAGCTTTCTTT.

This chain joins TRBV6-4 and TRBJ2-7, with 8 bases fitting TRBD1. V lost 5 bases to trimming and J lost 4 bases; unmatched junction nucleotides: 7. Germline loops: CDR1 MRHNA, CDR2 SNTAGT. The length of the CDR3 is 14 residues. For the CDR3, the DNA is TGTGCCAGCAGTTCACAGGGGGGAAGTTACGAGCAGTACTTC. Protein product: CASSSQGGSYEQYF.

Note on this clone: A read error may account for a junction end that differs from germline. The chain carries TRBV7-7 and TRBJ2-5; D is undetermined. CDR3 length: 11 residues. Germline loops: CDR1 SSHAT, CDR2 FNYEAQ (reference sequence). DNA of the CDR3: TGTGCTAGCAGCGTAAAAGAGACCCAGTACTTC. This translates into CASSVKETQYF.

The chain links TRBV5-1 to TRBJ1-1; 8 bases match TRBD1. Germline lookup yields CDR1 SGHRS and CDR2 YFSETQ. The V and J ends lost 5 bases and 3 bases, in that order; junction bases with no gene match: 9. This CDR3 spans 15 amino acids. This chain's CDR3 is CASSTQGAGYTEAFF. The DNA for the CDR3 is TGCGCCAGCAGTACCCAGGGGGCCGGCTACACTGAAGCTTTCTTT.

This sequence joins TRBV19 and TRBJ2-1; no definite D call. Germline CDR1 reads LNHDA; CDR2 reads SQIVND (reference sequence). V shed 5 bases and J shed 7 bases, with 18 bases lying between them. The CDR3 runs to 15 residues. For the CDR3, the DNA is TGTGCCAGTAGTCTCGACCGGGTGACTGGGAATGAGCAGTTCTTC. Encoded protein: CASSLDRVTGNEQFF.

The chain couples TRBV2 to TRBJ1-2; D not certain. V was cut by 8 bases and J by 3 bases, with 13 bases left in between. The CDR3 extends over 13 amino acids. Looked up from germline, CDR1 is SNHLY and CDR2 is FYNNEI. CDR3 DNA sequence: TGTGCCAGCGCCCCAGCGTCTGACTATGGCTACACCTTC. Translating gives CASAPASDYGYTF.

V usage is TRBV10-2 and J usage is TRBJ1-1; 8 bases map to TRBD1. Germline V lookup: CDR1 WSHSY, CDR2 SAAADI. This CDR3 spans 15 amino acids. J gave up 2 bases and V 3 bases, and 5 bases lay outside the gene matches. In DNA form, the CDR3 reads TGCGCCAGCAGTGATAGGGACAGGAGAAACACTGAAGCTTTCTTT. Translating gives CASSDRDRRNTEAFF.

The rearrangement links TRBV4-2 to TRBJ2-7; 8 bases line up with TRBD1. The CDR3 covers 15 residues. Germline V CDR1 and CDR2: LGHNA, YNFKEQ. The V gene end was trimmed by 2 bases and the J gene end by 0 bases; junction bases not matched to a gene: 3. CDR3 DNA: TGTGCCAGCAGCCAACGGGACAGGAGCTCCTACGAGCAGTACTTC. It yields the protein CASSQRDRSSYEQYF.

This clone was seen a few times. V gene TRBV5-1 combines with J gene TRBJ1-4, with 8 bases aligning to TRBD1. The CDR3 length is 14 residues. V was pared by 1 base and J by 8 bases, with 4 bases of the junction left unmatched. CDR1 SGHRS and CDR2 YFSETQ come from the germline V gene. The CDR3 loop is CASSLTGGREKLFF. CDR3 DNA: TGCGCCAGCAGCTTGACAGGGGGACGAGAAAAACTGTTTTTT.

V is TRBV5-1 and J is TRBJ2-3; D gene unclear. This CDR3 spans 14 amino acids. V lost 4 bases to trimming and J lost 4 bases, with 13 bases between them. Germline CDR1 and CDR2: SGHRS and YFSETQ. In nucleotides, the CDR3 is TGCGCCAGCAGCCTCGAGAGGTCCGCAGATACGCAGTATTTT. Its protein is CASSLERSADTQYF. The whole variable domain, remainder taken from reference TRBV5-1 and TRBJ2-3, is KAGVTQTPRYLIKTRGQQVTLSCSPISGHRSVSWYQQTPGQGLQFLFEYFSETQRNKGNFPGRFSGRQFSNSRSEMNVSTLELGDSALYLCASSLERSADTQYFGPGTRLTVL.

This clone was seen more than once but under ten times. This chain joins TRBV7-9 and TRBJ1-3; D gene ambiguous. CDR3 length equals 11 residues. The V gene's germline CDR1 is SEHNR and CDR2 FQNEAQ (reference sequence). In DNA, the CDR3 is TGTTATGGGAGCTCTGGAAACACCATATATTTT. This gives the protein CYGSSGNTIYF.

CDR3 in DNA: TGTGCCAGCAGTTTGTGGCCCTATCAGCCCCAGCATTTT. This gives the protein CASSLWPYQPQHF. The rearrangement joins TRBV28 to TRBJ1-5; D unclear. The germline V gene has CDR1 MDHEN and CDR2 SYDVKM. V lost 3 bases, J lost 5 bases, and 8 bases lay in between. CDR3 size: 13 residues.

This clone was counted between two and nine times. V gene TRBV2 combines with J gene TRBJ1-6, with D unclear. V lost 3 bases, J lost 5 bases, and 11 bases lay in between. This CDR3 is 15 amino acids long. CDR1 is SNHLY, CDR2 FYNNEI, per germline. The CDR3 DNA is TGTGCCAGCAGTGATGAGTACCTAAATAATTCACCCCTCCACTTT. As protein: CASSDEYLNNSPLHF.

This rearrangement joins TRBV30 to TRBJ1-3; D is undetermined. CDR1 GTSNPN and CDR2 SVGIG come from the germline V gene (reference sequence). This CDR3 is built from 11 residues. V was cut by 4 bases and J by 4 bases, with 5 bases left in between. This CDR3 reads CAWTRGNTIYF. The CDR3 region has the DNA TGTGCCTGGACCAGAGGAAACACCATATATTTT. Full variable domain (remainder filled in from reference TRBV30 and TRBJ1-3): SQTIHQWPATLVQPVGSPLSLECTVEGTSNPNLYWYRQAAGRGLQLLFYSVGIGQISSEVPQNLSASRPQDRQFILSSKKLLLSDSGFYLCAWTRGNTIYFGEGSWLTVV.

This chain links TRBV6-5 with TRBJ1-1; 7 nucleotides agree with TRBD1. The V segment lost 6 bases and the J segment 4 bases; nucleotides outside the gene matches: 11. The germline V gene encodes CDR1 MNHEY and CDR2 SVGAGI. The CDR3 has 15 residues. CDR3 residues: CASSDSQGLATEAFF. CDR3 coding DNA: TGTGCCAGCAGCGATTCACAGGGGTTGGCCACTGAAGCTTTCTTT.

The CDR3 reads CASGLSSGGAANEQFF. The CDR3 DNA is TGTGCTAGTGGTTTGTCTAGCGGGGGGGCCGCGAATGAGCAGTTCTTC. The J gene is TRBJ2-1, the V gene TRBV12-5; 12 bases line up with TRBD2. V lost 2 bases and J lost 7; bases outside the gene matches: 6. The CDR3 is made up of 16 amino acids. Germline CDR1 reads LGHNT; CDR2 reads FRNRAP.

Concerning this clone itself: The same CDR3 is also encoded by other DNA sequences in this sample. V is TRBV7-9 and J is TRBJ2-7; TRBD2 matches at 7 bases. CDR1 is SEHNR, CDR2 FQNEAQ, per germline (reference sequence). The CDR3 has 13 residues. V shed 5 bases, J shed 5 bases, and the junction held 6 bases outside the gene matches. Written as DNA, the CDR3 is TGTGCCAGCAGCACGGGAGGCCTGGACGAGCAGTACTTC. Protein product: CASSTGGLDEQYF.

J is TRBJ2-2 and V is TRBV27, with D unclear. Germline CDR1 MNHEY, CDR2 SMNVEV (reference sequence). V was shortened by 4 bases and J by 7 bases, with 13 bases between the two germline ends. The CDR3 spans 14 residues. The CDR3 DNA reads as TGTGCCAGCAGTTCCTGGTCCCAGGACGGGGAGCTGTTTTTT. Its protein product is CASSSWSQDGELFF.

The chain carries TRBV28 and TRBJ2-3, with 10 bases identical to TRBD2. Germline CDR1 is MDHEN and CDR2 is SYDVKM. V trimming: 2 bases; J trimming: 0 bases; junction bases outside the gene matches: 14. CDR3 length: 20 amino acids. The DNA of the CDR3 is TGTGCCAGCAGTTTACCCTCGCCTAGCGGGGGACGTGCTAGCACAGATACGCAGTATTTT. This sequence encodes CASSLPSPSGGRASTDTQYF.

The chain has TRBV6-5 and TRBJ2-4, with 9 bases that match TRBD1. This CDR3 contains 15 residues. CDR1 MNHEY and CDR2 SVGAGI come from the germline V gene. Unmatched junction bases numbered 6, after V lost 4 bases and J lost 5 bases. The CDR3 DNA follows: TGTGCCAGCAGTTGGACAGGGGATGCCCAAAACATTCAGTACTTC. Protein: CASSWTGDAQNIQYF.